This TCR beta chain was retrieved from a study of blood T cell repertoires in COVID-19. Overall study context: From the United States, Italy and Spain came samples of acute and convalescent COVID-19. The cDNA or gDNA used as material had been derived from T cells, B-cell-depleted T cells, or PBMCs.

This CDR3 spans 16 amino acids. The germline V gene encodes CDR1 MGHRA and CDR2 YSYEKL. The V segment lost 3 bases and the J segment 4 bases; nucleotides outside the gene matches: 7. How the authors handled the data: Amplified reference gene primers provided the basis for estimating nucleated cell counts. Sequencing was performed with immunoSEQ multiplex PCR; in TCRdb, only in-frame clones are kept and a portion is missing. V, J and clone size are taken as reported in that table, and D and trimming were inferred from the DNA itself. This repertoire shows 440,000 or so clones, approximately 89% found once; its top ten account for around 1.5%. Seattle researchers signed up patients amid active infection and tracked them longitudinally.

The sample was peripheral blood. This chain connects TRBV4-1 to TRBJ1-5; 9 positions agree with TRBD1. The sequence was collected from a woman between 40 and 50 years old with COVID-19, enrolled during active disease. Here the CDR3 reads CASSQSDRGSNQPQHF. Here the CDR3 DNA reads TGCGCCAGCAGCCAGTCGGACAGGGGTTCTAATCAGCCCCAGCATTTT.